Presented here are 16 T cell receptor beta chains from one specimen sequenced in a study of CDR3 diversity in severe acne. From the PCR reads, TCRdb called clonotypes with MiXCR, one entry per CDR3 protein. In the table there are almost 85,000 distinct CDR3 sequences, under 65% of which are singletons. Sequenced: blood. The receptors originated from a male donor in good health, without acne.

The chain employs TRBV5-1 and TRBJ1-1; D possibly corresponds to TRBD1 (5 bases). Germline V gene data show CDR1 as SGHRS and CDR2 as YFSETQ. The CDR3 has 16 residues. V lost 3 bases, J lost 1 base, and 16 bases lay in between. CDR3 loop: CASSSAGGSRNTEAFF. CDR3 nucleotides: TGCGCCAGCAGCTCCGCGGGGGGGAGTCGGAACACTGAAGCTTTCTTT.

This chain's CDR3 is CASSYSGGQPQYF. The CDR3 DNA sequence: TGTGCCAGCAGTTACTCGGGGGGACAGCCCCAGTACTTC. The chain uses TRBV6-6 and TRBJ2-5, with TRBD1 as a possible D gene (7 bases). CDR1 MNHNY and CDR2 SVGAGI come from the germline V gene (reference sequence). With 0 bases removed from V and 9 bases from J, the gap between germline ends came to 11 bases. This CDR3 is built from 13 residues.

The chain couples TRBV29-1 to TRBJ1-2, with D hard to call. This CDR3 contains 11 residues. The V and J ends lost 7 bases and 4 bases respectively, with 10 bases between them. Germline V gene sequence: CDR1 SQVTM, CDR2 ANQGSEA. The CDR3 sequence: CSAAMVYGYTF. The CDR3 DNA reads as TGCAGCGCTGCTATGGTCTATGGCTACACCTTC. The whole variable domain, remainder taken from reference TRBV29-1 and TRBJ1-2, is SAVISQKPSRDICQRGTSLTIQCQVDSQVTMMFWYRQQPGQSLTLIATANQGSEATYESGFVIDKFPISRPNLTFSTLTVSNMSPEDSSIYLCSAAMVYGYTFGSGTRLTVV.

This clonotype was found once. V gene TRBV10-1 combines with J gene TRBJ2-7; D ambiguous. V was trimmed by 7 bases and J by 2 bases, leaving 18 bases between them. Per the germline V gene, CDR1 is WNHNN and CDR2 is SYGVQD (reference sequence). The CDR3 spans 15 residues. The CDR3, as DNA: TGCGCCAGCATGGGCGGCGAACCAGAACCCTACGAGCAGTACTTC. It specifies CASMGGEPEPYEQYF.

The chain employs TRBV12-3 or TRBV12-4 and TRBJ2-7, with 10 bases that match TRBD1. V was pared by 7 bases and J by 7 bases, with 13 bases of the junction left unmatched. The CDR3 covers 15 residues. CDR3 sequence reads: CASNSGGQGGWEQYF. In nucleotides, the CDR3 is TGTGCCAGCAACTCCGGTGGACAGGGGGGTTGGGAGCAGTACTTC.

This clonotype showed up many times. The chain is built from TRBV12-3 or TRBV12-4 and TRBJ2-1; D unclear. The CDR3 contains 15 residues. The V and J ends lost 3 bases and 0 bases respectively, with 9 bases between them. The CDR3 bases are TGTGCCAGCAGTTTGTACTCAAGCTCCTACAATGAGCAGTTCTTC. Protein sequence: CASSLYSSSYNEQFF.

The chain employs TRBV11-3 and TRBJ1-6; D call uncertain. The CDR3 is 15 amino acids. Trimming removed 0 bases at V and 6 bases at J, with 9 bases between. Germline V gives CDR1 SGHNT, CDR2 YENEEA. The CDR3 bases are TGTGCCAGCAGCTTAGAAGGAGGGAGTAATTCACCCCTCCACTTT. It encodes CASSLEGGSNSPLHF.

At least ten counts were recorded for this clonotype. The chain couples TRBV27 to TRBJ1-6, with D maybe TRBD1 (6 bases). The CDR3 is made up of 16 amino acids. V was pared by 0 bases and J by 10 bases, with 16 bases between. Germline CDR1 reads MNHEY; CDR2 reads SMNVEV (reference sequence). The CDR3 sequence: CASSLSGGLLGSPLHF. CDR3 DNA sequence: TGTGCCAGCAGTTTATCCGGGGGCCTGCTGGGCTCACCCCTCCACTTT.

The chain employs TRBV2 and TRBJ1-5, with 9 bases lining up with TRBD1. The ends lost 7 bases at V and 4 bases at J; junction bases unmatched: 8. Germline assignment: CDR1 SNHLY and CDR2 FYNNEI. The CDR3 is made up of 15 amino acids. The CDR3 region has the DNA TGTGCCAGCAAACGGGACAGGGCGGCAAATCAGCCCCAGCATTTT. Protein sequence: CASKRDRAANQPQHF.

Remarks on this clonotype: The junction departs from germline at one end; a sequencing error may be responsible. The J gene is TRBJ1-1, the V gene TRBV5-1; D is possibly TRBD1 (5 bases). CDR3 length: 15 residues. Germline V lookup: CDR1 SGHRS, CDR2 YFSETQ. CDR3 in amino acids: CASSLMGPMNTEAFF. The DNA for the CDR3 is TGTGCCAGCAGCTTGATGGGGCCCATGAACACTGAAGCTTTCTTT. Complete variable domain (other parts from reference TRBV5-1 and TRBJ1-1): KAGVTQTPRYLIKTRGQQVTLSCSPISGHRSVSWYQQTPGQGLQFLFEYFSETQRNKGNFPGRFSGRQFSNSRSEMNVSTLELGDSALYLCASSLMGPMNTEAFFGQGTRLTVV.

With regard to this clonotype: One end of the junction varies from germline; a read error may be responsible. The chain combines TRBV25-1 with TRBJ1-1; D is possibly TRBD1 (5 bases). The CDR3 has 13 amino acids. Per germline, CDR1 MGHDK and CDR2 SYGVNS. The CDR3, as DNA: TGTGCCAGCAGTTGGGGGGAGGACACTGGAGCTTTCTTT. Amino acid sequence: CASSWGEDTGAFF.

The CDR3 region has the DNA TGTGCCAGCAGCTTAGCGACCGGGACTAGCTCCTACGAGCAGTACTTC. Translated, it gives CASSLATGTSSYEQYF. The V and J genes are TRBV7-2 and TRBJ2-7, with 8 positions matching TRBD2. With V trimmed by 0 bases and J by 0 bases, 4 bases remained unmatched. Germline V CDR1 and CDR2: SGHTA, FQGNSA. This CDR3 is 16 amino acids long.

This clonotype was counted a few times. The CDR3 spells CASSRLDTSYQETQYF. The CDR3 DNA sequence: TGCGCCAGCAGCCGCTTGGACACATCGTACCAAGAGACCCAGTACTTC. The chain employs TRBV4-1 and TRBJ2-5, with D perhaps TRBD1 (5 bases). Per germline, CDR1 MGHRA and CDR2 YSYEKL. The CDR3 covers 16 residues. V gave up 4 bases and J gave up 0 bases, with 15 bases separating them.

On this clonotype itself: The DNA is omitted, as the CDR3 cannot be located on it reliably, and the CDR3 follows TCRdb's listing. This chain joins TRBV7-4 and TRBJ2-2; TRBD1, the table's D call, was not compared with the DNA. Germline-derived CDR1 and CDR2 are SGHVT and SQSDAQ. From its first to its last residue, the CDR3 has 23 amino acids. CDR3 protein: CASSWAKNGYTFGSGTITGELFF.

The rearrangement links TRBV20-1 to TRBJ2-1; the match to TRBD2 covers 11 bases. Germline V gene sequence: CDR1 DFQATT, CDR2 SNEGSKA (reference sequence). The trim removed 8 bases at V and 2 bases at J, leaving 5 bases unmatched. CDR3 length equals 14 residues. The CDR3 reads CSYVAGGPYNEQFF. The DNA of the CDR3 is TGCAGTTATGTAGCGGGAGGGCCCTACAATGAGCAGTTCTTC.

The rearrangement links TRBV20-1 to TRBJ2-5; D perhaps matches TRBD2 (6 bases). The germline V gene encodes CDR1 DFQATT and CDR2 SNEGSKA (reference sequence). The CDR3 length is 14 residues. With 1 base removed from V and 5 bases from J, the gap between germline ends came to 14 bases. Here the CDR3 DNA reads TGCAGTGCTAGAGTCACCGGGGGAGGTGAGACCCAGTACTTC. Amino acid sequence: CSARVTGGGETQYF.